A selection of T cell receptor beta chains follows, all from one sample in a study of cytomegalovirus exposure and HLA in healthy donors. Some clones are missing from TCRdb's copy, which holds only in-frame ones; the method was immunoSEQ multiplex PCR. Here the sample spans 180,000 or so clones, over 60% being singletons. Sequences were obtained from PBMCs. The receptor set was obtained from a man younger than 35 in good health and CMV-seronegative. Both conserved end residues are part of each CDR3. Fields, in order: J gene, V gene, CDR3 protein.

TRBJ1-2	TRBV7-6	CATMGQGPGVGGYTF
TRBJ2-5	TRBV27	CASSLGHGETQYF
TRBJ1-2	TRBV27	CASSRGGGPGGYTF
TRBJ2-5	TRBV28	CASSSLRTQYF
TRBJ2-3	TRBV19	CASSLQTSGSADTQYF
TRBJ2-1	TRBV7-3	CASSLITSGRDSEQFF
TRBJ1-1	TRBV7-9	CASSWLPGTGNTEAFF
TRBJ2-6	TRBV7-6	CASSSREPPFSGANVLTF
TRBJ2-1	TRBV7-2	CASMASGGYEQFF
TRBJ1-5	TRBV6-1	CASSEVRYDRNQPQHF
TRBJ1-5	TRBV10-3	CAISETGTNQPQHF
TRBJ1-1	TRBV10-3	CAICTGTGTEAFF
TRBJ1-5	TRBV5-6	CASSLGGQGDQPQHF
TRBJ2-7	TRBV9	CASSSAPGTGGGKQYF
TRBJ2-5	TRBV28	CASSFTGEGETQYF
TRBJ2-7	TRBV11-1	CASSLLASGDLYEQYF
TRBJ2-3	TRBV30	CAWSARGDTQYF
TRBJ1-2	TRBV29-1	CSVDAGPGGRAGLGGYTF
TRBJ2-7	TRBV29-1	CSVIDRPGGEQYF
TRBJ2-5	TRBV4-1	CASSRGETQYF
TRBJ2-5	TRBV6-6	CASSYSLPQETQYF
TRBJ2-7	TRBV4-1	CASSQGSPGYEQYF
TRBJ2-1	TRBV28	CASSLYSGRENEQFF
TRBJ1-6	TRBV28	CASSLRQGGYNSPLHF
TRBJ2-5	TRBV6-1	CASSATTSGGAQYF
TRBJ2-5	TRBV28	CASSLPRDRLGKETQYF
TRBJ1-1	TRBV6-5	CASSRQDRPNTEAFF
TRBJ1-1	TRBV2	CASRDLRGYTEAFF
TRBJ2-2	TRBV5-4	CASSHAGQGYTGELFF